This TCR beta chain was sequenced in a study of CD8 T cells in ankylosing spondylitis. Findings and caveats of the study: Significant enrichment of disease-linked clones was reported in matched ankylosing spondylitis synovial fluid. Blood of patients with ankylosing spondylitis appeared to be characterized by a TCR beta motif of eight highly homologous variants.

Using quantitative 5'-RACE with molecular barcodes, the authors made TCR beta libraries. TCRdb redid the calling of the 5' RACE reads with MiXCR, one entry per CDR3 protein. The table has some 300,000 distinct CDR3 sequences, less than 25% seen once. There are 13 residues in the CDR3. The V gene lost 5 bases and the J gene lost 5 bases, with 11 bases spanning the gap. Germline V gene sequence: CDR1 SGHVS, CDR2 FNYEAQ. This clonotype was detected a few times. Its specificity is unknown. The TCR sequence derives from a female donor with ankylosing spondylitis or in good health (not recorded which). The V gene is TRBV7-6, the J gene TRBJ2-3; D unclear. Sequenced sample: blood, either unsorted or a sorted T cell fraction (not recorded which). This CDR3 reads CASSHELGDTQYF. The CDR3 nucleotides read TGTGCCAGCAGCCATGAGCTGGGAGATACGCAGTATTTT.